This T cell receptor (beta chain) was captured by sequencing in a study of response to subunit inactivated influenza vaccine. The study, taken as a whole, reports: Researchers suggested that each seasonal influenza vaccination recruits few new T cells.

TCRdb analysed the RT-PCR reads with MiXCR anew, one entry per CDR3 protein. The sample includes 600,000 to 700,000 distinct CDR3 sequences, approximately 14% of them seen just once. V was shortened by 4 bases and J by 8 bases, with 14 bases between the two germline ends. Germline V gives CDR1 MNHEY, CDR2 SVGAGI. This CDR3 region has 13 residues. As for this clonotype: As yet, its antigen is unknown.

V is TRBV6-5 and J is TRBJ1-2, with D possibly TRBD1 on 5 matching bases. The sequencing here drew on PBMCs from blood, taken roughly 15 days before vaccination. This TCR came from a man aged 45-65 years who received an inactivated influenza vaccine. In DNA, the CDR3 is TGTGCCAGCAGTTTACCCGGGACTGAAGGCTACACCTTC. This translates into CASSLPGTEGYTF.